This entry is about one T cell receptor (beta chain). Its specific antigen is unknown. Base quality data are lacking; no much larger clone is found one base away. The record originates from a study of T cell responses to AZD1222 COVID-19 vaccine (dated by TCRdb to the early 2020s). About the study as a whole: TCR sequencing covered 233 trial participants: nearly 210 given two doses of AZD1222 and 26 given two doses of MenACWY control vaccine. Trial participants were enrolled into age subgroups of 18-55, 56-69 and 70-plus years, which contained approximately 150, 28 and 58 TCR-sequenced participants, respectively.

According to the germline V gene, CDR1 reads MDHEN and CDR2 reads SYDVKM. V is trimmed back by 5 bases and J by 7 bases, and the junction contains 14 bases that no gene match accounts for. The CDR3, cysteine through phenylalanine, is 16 amino acids long. This entry keeps only the CDR3 DNA: 48 bases, framed from base 1. What the study reported, not specific to this receptor: CD4 TCRs associated with the vaccine covered the entire spike protein, and the dominant responses were in regions 160-218 and 743-854. After two AZD1222 doses, both the breadth and the depth of spike-specific TCRs were significantly higher than at day 0 and than in MenACWY recipients. In the small 56-69-year group, the increase in depth fell short of significance, most likely because of low power. Because no day 14 peak-response samples were available, repertoires were characterized only after the peak T cell response. Conclusions about previously exposed vaccinees are limited, since just 5 to 7 AZD1222 recipients were seropositive for SARS-CoV-2 at baseline. Epitopes outside the regions mutated in the B.1.351 and B.1.1.7 variants were reportedly recognized by nearly half of the unique spike-specific TCRs. Participants were mostly white British, with more females than males. The authors suggested clonal diversity may have been underestimated.

This specimen's time point label, per the study, means: about 28 days (+/-7) after the second vaccine dose. Because spike-specific TCR depth and breadth did not differ between the two schedules, AZD1222 recipients who got a second dose at roughly 4 weeks were pooled with those who got a second dose at roughly 12 weeks. Vaccinee samples were obtained from the UK trials COV001 and COV002, which included a single-blind randomized controlled phase 2/3 trial of AZD1222 (ChAdOx1 nCoV-19) in healthy adults. For TCRbeta chain sequencing, PBMC samples were collected from trial participants at day 0 and at day 28 after the second dose. The CDR3 regions of human TCRbeta chains were analyzed by immunosequencing. The paper's processing steps were these. TCRs in the repertoires were compared against a reference library of SARS-CoV-2-specific TCRs that had been generated with the MIRA antigen-specificity platform. Breadth was defined as the fraction of unique TCRs that were SARS-CoV-2-associated, and depth was defined as the fraction of total T cells that were SARS-CoV-2-associated. Using the MIRA data, each spike-specific TCR was mapped to the spike region that the TCR reacts to and placed in a CD4 or CD8 class. Log10-transformed breadth and depth values were compared by one-way ANOVA with Sidak's multiple comparisons tests. TCRdb holds this immuneACCESS table with in-frame rearrangements only. Some clones are missing; in checked studies, unresolved V genes explain under half, and the rest has no known cause. The V and J calls and clone size were taken over from that table, and D and trimming were inferred from the DNA. The sample has 60,000 to 75,000 clones on record, over 65% of them singletons. The ten largest clones capture about 3.7% of the sample.

The rearrangement combines TRBV28 with TRBJ2-7, with 10 central nucleotides matching TRBD1. The sequenced sample was peripheral blood, obtained 28 days after the second AZD1222 dose. The source of this sequence is an adult who received the AZD1222 COVID-19 vaccine. The CDR3 reads as follows: CASSPLPGQGSGEQYF. The bases read TGTGCCAGCAGTCCCTTACCGGGACAGGGGTCTGGGGAGCAGTACTTC.